This T cell receptor beta chain stems from a study of graft-versus-host responses after intestinal transplantation. Study at large: The recipients all started with anti-thymocyte globulin induction and then took tacrolimus and steroids for 2 to 4 years.

Points from the study as a whole: Maximum circulating GvH clone levels tracked with early post-transplant HvG decreases.

The CDR3 has 13 amino acids. With 5 bases clipped from V and 3 bases from J, the junction kept 1 base outside the gene matches. Germline-derived CDR1 and CDR2 are SGHRS and YFSETQ. This clone has more than one count but fewer than ten. Its target is unknown. Sequencing used immunoSEQ multiplex PCR; TCRdb keeps in-frame clones, though not all of them. The top ten hold less than 0.12% of the sample, which has 80,000 to 90,000 clones, roughly 90% seen once. The sample here was unstimulated CD4+ T cells sorted from spleen or lymph node cells, taken before intestinal transplant. The clonotype originates from a human donor who received an intestinal transplant. The chain couples TRBV5-1 to TRBJ1-1; 10 bases align to TRBD1. CDR3: CASRGQGYTEAFF. In nucleotides, the CDR3 is TGCGCCAGCAGGGGACAGGGGTACACTGAAGCTTTCTTT.